This TCR beta chain was captured in a study of blood T cells in healthy people across ages. Germline V CDR1 and CDR2: SEHNR, FQNEAQ (reference sequence). V lost 2 bases and J lost 1, with 17 bases in between. The CDR3 is made up of 17 amino acids. Primers used in a second PCR of roughly 6 to 12 cycles were a sample-barcoded 5' primer and a J-beta primer mix. TCRdb processed the 5' RACE reads anew with MiXCR; each CDR3 protein has one entry. Among some 850,000 distinct CDR3 sequences listed, roughly 24% were seen once. This clonotype has more than one count but fewer than ten. These data were also filed under a second study, of T cells of mothers and their children. That publication notes: All donors were healthy and Caucasian; they were a few mothers and their six children.

The J gene is TRBJ1-1, the V gene TRBV7-9, with unresolved D. Sequencing was done on a sample of blood. The TCR sequence derives from a boy between 10 and 17 years old in good health. The CDR3 bases are TGTGCCAGCAGCTTATGGGTCCAGTTAGGCCCGAACACTGAAGCTTTCTTT. Amino acids: CASSLWVQLGPNTEAFF.